This is a list of T cell receptor beta chains from one sample in a study of blood T cell repertoires in COVID-19. The method was immunoSEQ multiplex PCR; TCRdb's version includes in-frame clones alone and lacks a portion of them. The sample lists some 290,000 clones; approximately 89% were seen once. The sample comprised PBMCs or T cells enriched from blood (not recorded which). The receptor set was obtained from a woman in her 30s who had recovered from COVID-19. CDR3s leave out the opening cysteine and the closing phenylalanine or tryptophan. The size of a clone is reported for some rows only, either as once, few or many, or as a class for expanded clones.

J	V	size	CDR3
TRBJ1-1	TRBV19	.	ASSRLRDIPNTEAF
TRBJ2-4	TRBV6-6	.	ASSYSKQQNIQY
TRBJ2-3	TRBV19	.	ASSPLAGSTDTQY
TRBJ1-1	TRBV19	.	ASSPPMGLNTEAF
TRBJ2-1	TRBV18	once	ASSPIAISYNEQF
TRBJ1-2	TRBV18	.	ASSPGAGDESYGYT
TRBJ2-7	TRBV19	.	ASSLQTRNYEQY
TRBJ2-1	TRBV7-6	.	ASSWSGTTGNEQF
TRBJ2-7	TRBV21-1	.	ASSSRGRTSGIPSYEQY
TRBJ1-1	TRBV18	.	ASSPLDLLNTEAF
TRBJ1-1	TRBV7-2	.	ASSPTRGLNTEAF
TRBJ2-7	TRBV30	.	ALRASGTYYEQY
TRBJ2-7	TRBV19	.	ASSISQGYEQY
TRBJ1-4	TRBV18	.	ASSPPGQDNEKLF
TRBJ1-1	TRBV5-1	.	ASSLQGAEAF
TRBJ1-3	TRBV5-4	.	ASSLGQGVQSTIY
TRBJ2-1	TRBV28	.	ASSLLLRDYNEQF
TRBJ2-3	TRBV6-5	.	ASSYSGQGRTDTQY
TRBJ1-1	TRBV6-5	.	ASRGTDTEAF
TRBJ2-7	TRBV28	.	ASSLRPRGLYEQY
TRBJ2-1	TRBV7-2	.	ASSLLYGTGGGNEQF
TRBJ2-7	TRBV6-5	.	ASSRTSGYSYEQY